The clone carrying this TCR beta chain was observed a single time. Its target is not known. The data were taken from a study of cytomegalovirus exposure and HLA in healthy donors. Use of 60 Vbeta and 13 Jbeta primers characterized the PCR. Profiled with immunoSEQ multiplex PCR; TCRdb holds only in-frame clones, not every one. The table has fewer than 200,000 clones, approximately 79% seen once. Study results and limitations: Presence/absence comparisons presumed near-even sequencing depth among donors. Rarity characterized most TCR sequences, yet some public TCRs appeared in many donors. Based on reports, TCR beta sequences accurately predicted HLA-A and HLA-B alleles for most subjects.

Trimming took 5 bases from V and 7 from J; bases not matched to a gene: 14. The germline V gene has CDR1 SGHRS and CDR2 YFSETQ. CDR3 length equals 17 residues. The clonotype originates from a male donor in good health and CMV-seronegative. The rearrangement links TRBV5-1 to TRBJ2-1; TRBD1 matches 11 bases. Sequences were obtained from PBMCs. CDR3 amino acids: CASSFLNPGQGGNEQFF. For the CDR3, the DNA is TGCGCCAGCAGTTTCCTGAACCCGGGACAGGGGGGAAATGAGCAGTTCTTC.